Following are 26 T cell receptor beta chains from one sample sequenced in a study of blood T cell repertoires in COVID-19. The assay was immunoSEQ multiplex PCR, and TCRdb's table has in-frame clones only and misses some. This sample has more than 70,000 clones, with around nine tenths found just once. Sequenced sample: peripheral blood. These receptors all stem from a man aged 50 or older with active or convalescent COVID-19.

Comments on this clone: Other DNA variants within this sample encode the same CDR3. The CDR3 nucleotides are TGCGCCAGCAGCCCAGGACAGGGGACAGATACGCAGTATTTT. Protein: CASSPGQGTDTQYF. This chain connects TRBV5-1 to TRBJ2-3; 9 bases map to TRBD1. Germline V gene lookup returns CDR1 SGHRS and CDR2 YFSETQ. V lost 4 bases and J lost 3; bases outside the gene matches: 3. The CDR3 length is 14 residues. The whole variable domain, filled in from reference TRBV5-1 and TRBJ2-3, reads KAGVTQTPRYLIKTRGQQVTLSCSPISGHRSVSWYQQTPGQGLQFLFEYFSETQRNKGNFPGRFSGRQFSNSRSEMNVSTLELGDSALYLCASSPGQGTDTQYFGPGTRLTVL.

The chain recombines TRBV19 with TRBJ1-5; weak D call: TRBD1 (5 bases). This CDR3 has 14 amino acids. Germline loops: CDR1 LNHDA, CDR2 SQIVND (reference sequence). V lost 3 bases, J lost 4 bases, and 10 bases lay in between. The CDR3, as DNA: TGTGCCAGTAGTATTATGGGGGGGAATCAGCCCCAGCATTTT. Protein: CASSIMGGNQPQHF. Looking up the rest from reference TRBV19 and TRBJ1-5 gives the full variable domain: DGGITQSPKYLFRKEGQNVTLSCEQNLNHDAMYWYRQDPGQGLRLIYYSQIVNDFQKGDIAEGYSVSREKKESFPLTVTSAQKNPTAFYLCASSIMGGNQPQHFGDGTRLSIL.

V usage is TRBV7-2 and J usage is TRBJ1-2, with 9 positions matching TRBD1. CDR1 and CDR2 (germline): SGHTA, FQGNSA. Trimming took 3 bases from V and 4 from J; bases not matched to a gene: 6. The CDR3 is 15 amino acids. The CDR3 nucleotides read TGTGCCAGCAGCTTGGGACAGGGAGGGAGCTATGGCTACACCTTC. Translating gives CASSLGQGGSYGYTF. Full variable domain (remainder filled in from reference TRBV7-2 and TRBJ1-2): GAGVSQSPSNKVTEKGKDVELRCDPISGHTALYWYRQSLGQGLEFLIYFQGNSAPDKSGLPSDRFSAERTGGSVSTLTIQRTQQEDSAVYLCASSLGQGGSYGYTFGSGTRLTVV.

The chain employs TRBV13 and TRBJ2-2; TRBD2 is a possible D gene (6 bases). The CDR3 is 15 residues long. Trimming shortened V by 3 bases and J by 3 bases, and 11 bases separated the two germline ends. The germline gives CDR1 PRHDT, CDR2 FYEKMQ (reference sequence). The CDR3 nucleotides read TGTGCCAGCAGCTTCTTCTCGGGGGACACCGGGGAGCTGTTTTTT. Its protein product is CASSFFSGDTGELFF.

The chain has TRBV28 and TRBJ1-6, with TRBD1 matching over 7 bases. V shed 6 bases, J shed 0 bases, and the junction held 5 bases outside the gene matches. Germline CDR1 is MDHEN and CDR2 is SYDVKM. The CDR3 length is 16 residues. This chain's CDR3 is CASRSTGSSYNSPLHF. CDR3 DNA: TGTGCCAGCAGATCGACAGGGAGCTCCTATAATTCACCCCTCCACTTT.

The chain joins TRBV5-1 to TRBJ1-6; 9 nucleotides line up with TRBD1. With V trimmed by 3 bases and J by 9 bases, 10 bases remained unmatched. The germline gives CDR1 SGHRS, CDR2 YFSETQ. The CDR3 sequence is 16 residues long. CDR3 nucleotides: TGCGCCAGCAGCTCCGGGACAGGGAGTAGAAGTTCACCCCTCCACTTT. Encoded protein: CASSSGTGSRSSPLHF.

The chain carries TRBV2 and TRBJ1-6; maybe TRBD1 (6 bases). Germline-derived CDR1 and CDR2 are SNHLY and FYNNEI. Trimming pared 11 bases from V and 8 bases from J, leaving 13 bases between. The CDR3 runs 12 residues. CDR3 sequence (DNA): TGTGCCTGTTGGGGGGGCGATTCACCCCTCCACTTT. As protein: CACWGGDSPLHF.

The chain combines TRBV6-2 or TRBV6-3 with TRBJ2-5, with 10 bases identical to TRBD1. The CDR3 contains 14 residues. J gave up 5 bases and V 5 bases, and 5 bases lay outside the gene matches. CDR1 and CDR2 from the germline V gene are MNHEY and SVGEGT. The CDR3 DNA follows: TGTGCCAGCAGTCGACAGGGGGCCGTCGAGACCCAGTACTTC. This encodes CASSRQGAVETQYF.

The chain carries TRBV5-1 and TRBJ1-2; D is perhaps TRBD1 (6 bases). CDR1 is SGHRS, CDR2 YFSETQ, per germline. This CDR3 has 15 amino acids. V lost 2 bases to trimming and J lost 3 bases, with 14 bases between them. The CDR3: CASSFFAGADYGYTF. Written as DNA, the CDR3 is TGCGCCAGCAGCTTTTTCGCAGGGGCCGACTATGGCTACACCTTC.

The chain joins TRBV3-1 (or the pseudogene TRBV3-2) to TRBJ2-5; D is uncertain. This CDR3 contains 14 residues. Deletions cut 3 bases from V and 4 bases from J, with 12 bases between. Germline CDR1 reads LGHDT; CDR2 reads YNNKEL (reference sequence). The CDR3 loop is CASSHPVPGETQYF. CDR3 in DNA: TGTGCCAGCAGCCATCCAGTCCCGGGAGAGACCCAGTACTTC.

This rearrangement joins TRBV27 to TRBJ2-3; maybe TRBD1 (5 bases). Per the germline V gene, CDR1 is MNHEY and CDR2 is SMNVEV (reference sequence). The CDR3 has 14 amino acids. V was clipped by 8 bases and J by 2 bases, with 14 bases between them. CDR3 region: CASQVTAITDTQYF. DNA for the CDR3: TGTGCCAGCCAAGTGACAGCGATCACAGATACGCAGTATTTT.

The J gene is TRBJ1-2, the V gene TRBV27; weak D call: TRBD1 (5 bases). The CDR3 contains 14 residues. The germline V and J ends were trimmed by 5 bases and 7 bases, with 17 bases remaining between them. CDR1 and CDR2 (germline): MNHEY, SMNVEV (reference sequence). The CDR3 DNA reads as TGTGCCAGCAGTAATCAGGACACCCCCAGTGGCTACACCTTC. This translates into CASSNQDTPSGYTF.

This clone has a handful of counts. The V call is TRBV3-1 (or the pseudogene TRBV3-2), the J call TRBJ1-2; D may be TRBD1 (5 bases). Trimming pared 1 base from V and 6 bases from J, leaving 15 bases between. The V gene's germline CDR1 is LGHDT and CDR2 YNNKEL (reference sequence). The CDR3 totals 15 residues. The CDR3 here is CASSQAIGTGDGYTF. CDR3 DNA sequence: TGTGCCAGCAGCCAAGCAATAGGAACGGGGGATGGCTACACCTTC.

The CDR3 here is CASSSGTVNTEAFF. CDR3 bases: TGTGCCAGCAGTTCCGGGACAGTGAACACTGAAGCTTTCTTT. J is TRBJ1-1 and V is TRBV13, with TRBD1 matching 7 bases. V dropped 6 bases and J dropped 0; count of bases not matched to a gene: 4. Germline CDR1 is PRHDT and CDR2 is FYEKMQ (reference sequence). The CDR3 length is 14 residues.

The chain has TRBV2 and TRBJ1-5, with 11 bases identical to TRBD1. J gave up 2 bases and V 6 bases, and 6 bases lay outside the gene matches. The CDR3 is 16 amino acids. The V gene's germline CDR1 is SNHLY and CDR2 FYNNEI. The CDR3: CASRRTGGAGNQPQHF. DNA of the CDR3: TGTGCCAGCAGAAGGACAGGGGGCGCGGGCAATCAGCCCCAGCATTTT.

The genes are TRBV5-1 and TRBJ2-1, with 7 bases that match TRBD2. Losses at the gene ends were 4 bases for V and 0 bases for J; bases not matched to a gene: 4. Germline-derived CDR1 and CDR2 are SGHRS and YFSETQ. The CDR3 runs 15 residues. CDR3 sequence (DNA): TGCGCCAGCAGCACTTCTAGCGGCTCCTACAATGAGCAGTTCTTC. Protein product: CASSTSSGSYNEQFF.

The V call is TRBV19, the J call TRBJ2-5, with 8 bases aligning to TRBD1. Germline assignment: CDR1 LNHDA and CDR2 SQIVND (reference sequence). V was clipped by 10 bases and J by 5 bases; unmatched bases: 6. The CDR3 extends over 12 amino acids. This CDR3 is CATSDRVETQYF. CDR3 in DNA: TGTGCCACCTCGGACAGGGTTGAGACCCAGTACTTC.

This chain connects TRBV5-1 to TRBJ1-3, with 12 bases fitting TRBD1. V gave up 4 bases and J gave up 0 bases; unmatched junction bases: 8. This CDR3 region has 18 residues. CDR1 is SGHRS and CDR2 is YFSETQ in the germline V gene. CDR3 sequence reads: CASSPGTGGRISGNTIYF. DNA of the CDR3: TGCGCCAGCAGCCCGGGGACAGGGGGCCGTATCTCTGGAAACACCATATATTTT. The full variable domain, rest sourced from reference TRBV5-1 and TRBJ1-3, is KAGVTQTPRYLIKTRGQQVTLSCSPISGHRSVSWYQQTPGQGLQFLFEYFSETQRNKGNFPGRFSGRQFSNSRSEMNVSTLELGDSALYLCASSPGTGGRISGNTIYFGEGSWLTVV.

The chain's CDR3 is CASSYLQWPLNQPQHF. The CDR3 DNA sequence: TGTGCCAGCAGTTACTTGCAGTGGCCCTTAAATCAGCCCCAGCATTTT. The J gene is TRBJ1-5, the V gene TRBV6-6; D is unresolved. The CDR3 sequence is 16 residues long. CDR1 is MNHNY and CDR2 is SVGAGI in the germline V gene (reference sequence). V gave up 1 base and J gave up 4 bases, with 14 bases separating them.

As for this clone: This sample also contains other DNA sequences that code for the same CDR3. DNA for the CDR3: TGTGCCAGTAGTATAGCAAGGGGGCCCTACAATGAGCAGTTCTTC. It is translated as CASSIARGPYNEQFF. The chain recombines TRBV19 with TRBJ2-1; TRBD1 aligns across 7 bases. Germline values: CDR1 LNHDA, CDR2 SQIVND (reference sequence). With V trimmed by 1 base and J by 2 bases, 2 bases remained unmatched. The CDR3 runs to 15 residues. Complete variable domain (other parts from reference TRBV19 and TRBJ2-1): DGGITQSPKYLFRKEGQNVTLSCEQNLNHDAMYWYRQDPGQGLRLIYYSQIVNDFQKGDIAEGYSVSREKKESFPLTVTSAQKNPTAFYLCASSIARGPYNEQFFGPGTRLTVL.

This clone was detected once. The chain joins TRBV20-1 to TRBJ2-1, with 10 bases matching TRBD2. Germline V CDR1 and CDR2: DFQATT, SNEGSKA (reference sequence). The CDR3 spans 14 residues. V lost 3 bases and J lost 3; bases outside the gene matches: 2. CDR3 sequence (DNA): TGCAGTGCTAGTAGCGGGGGGCACTACAATGAGCAGTTCTTC. This translates into CSASSGGHYNEQFF.

The genes are TRBV12-3 or TRBV12-4 and TRBJ1-2, with a weak D call TRBD1 (5 bases). The germline V and J ends were trimmed by 7 bases and 4 bases, with 13 bases remaining between them. This CDR3 has 13 residues. This chain's CDR3 is CASTTPGGYGYTF. The CDR3, as DNA: TGTGCCAGCACCACTCCGGGGGGCTATGGCTACACCTTC.

V usage is TRBV27 and J usage is TRBJ1-4; TRBD1 aligns across 9 bases. The CDR3 covers 14 residues. J lost 8 bases, V lost 6 bases, and 7 bases had no gene match. Germline V gene sequence: CDR1 MNHEY, CDR2 SMNVEV (reference sequence). CDR3 bases: TGTGCCAGCAGCCCAACAGGGGGCAACGAAAAACTGTTTTTT. Its protein product is CASSPTGGNEKLFF.

The gene calls are TRBV4-3 and TRBJ1-6, with TRBD1 matching 8 bases. The CDR3 runs to 15 residues. Germline V CDR1 and CDR2: LGHNA, YSLEER. Unmatched junction bases numbered 4, after V lost 0 bases and J lost 9 bases. CDR3 sequence reads: CASSQDQDRASPLHF. The CDR3 nucleotides are TGCGCCAGCAGCCAAGATCAGGACAGGGCTTCACCCCTCCACTTT.

The chain combines TRBV21-1 with TRBJ2-3; the table assigns TRBD1, which was not confirmed against the DNA. TRBV21-1 represents a pseudogene. The CDR3 has 15 residues. In nucleotides, the CDR3 is TGTGCCAGCAGCAAGGTACAGTCTAGCACAGATACGCAGTATTTT. As protein: CASSKVQSSTDTQYF.

The chain links TRBV2 to TRBJ1-6; possibly TRBD1 for D (5 bases). CDR1 is SNHLY, CDR2 FYNNEI, per germline. The V and J ends lost 7 bases and 8 bases respectively, with 15 bases between them. The CDR3 consists of 14 residues. In nucleotides, the CDR3 is TGTGCCAGCATTAGGGGTGATATGGATTCACCCCTCCACTTT. Translating it yields CASIRGDMDSPLHF.